Below, 27 T cell receptor beta chains from the same sample are listed, as sequenced in a study of blood T cells in healthy people across ages. Primers used in a second PCR of about 6 to 12 cycles were a sample-barcoded 5' primer and a J-beta primer mix. MiXCR, applied by TCRdb to the 5' RACE reads, yields one record per CDR3 protein. The table includes about 930,000 distinct CDR3 sequences, 29% detected once. These same records also appear under a second study, on T cells of mothers and their children.

The sequenced material came from blood. Receptor source: a woman aged 40 to 50 in good health.

This clonotype was found many times. One end of the junction fails to match germline, which may point to a read error. The V and J genes are TRBV5-1 and TRBJ2-5; the D gene is possibly TRBD1 (5 bases). The CDR3 is 13 amino acids. Germline CDR1 reads SGHRS; CDR2 reads YFSETQ. For the CDR3, the DNA is TGTGCCAGCAGCTTACGGACACGGGAGACCCAGTACTTC. It yields the protein CASSLRTRETQYF.

This chain joins TRBV3-1 and TRBJ1-5; D is unresolved. Between the trimmed V and J ends, which lost 1 base and 4 bases, there was a span of 14 bases. The CDR3 extends over 16 amino acids. CDR1 and CDR2 from the germline V gene are LGHDT and YNNKEL (reference sequence). This chain's CDR3 is CASSQGVQIRNQPQHF. The CDR3 DNA reads TGTGCCAGCAGCCAAGGGGTACAGATCCGAAATCAGCCCCAGCATTTT.

The chain links TRBV6-6 to TRBJ2-1; possibly TRBD1 for D (6 bases). The germline CDR1 and CDR2 sequences are MNHNY and SVGAGI (reference sequence). The CDR3 extends over 15 amino acids. Trimming stripped 6 bases from V and 4 bases from J, with 16 bases between. As DNA, the CDR3 is TGTGCCAGCAGCTCTAACAGGGTGGGTTACAATGAGCAGTTCTTC. Protein product: CASSSNRVGYNEQFF.

As to this clonotype: A clone one base away is much larger, so this may be a read error. The chain joins TRBV11-2 to TRBJ2-1; no reliable D call. Germline V lookup: CDR1 SGHAT, CDR2 FQNNGV. The CDR3 is 17 residues long. CDR3 protein: CASSLSPGRLSNNEQFF. Here the CDR3 DNA reads TGTGCCAGCAGCTTATCTCCCGGACGGCTCTCCAACAATGAGCAGTTCTTC.

V gene TRBV6-6 combines with J gene TRBJ2-5; 10 nucleotides match TRBD1. Per germline, CDR1 MNHNY and CDR2 SVGAGI (reference sequence). The CDR3 runs 17 residues. V trimming: 4 bases; J trimming: 3 bases; junction bases outside the gene matches: 11. CDR3 nucleotides: TGTGCCAGCAGTTTAAGCCGGGACAGGGGTTTCGAAGAGACCCAGTACTTC. The encoded protein is CASSLSRDRGFEETQYF.

The chain recombines TRBV12-3 or TRBV12-4 with TRBJ1-2; TRBD1 is a possible D gene (6 bases). V lost 6 bases to trimming and J lost 5 bases, with 31 bases between them. The CDR3 runs 19 residues. The CDR3 sequence: CASRPGPGAQVGVLYGYTF. CDR3 DNA sequence: TGTGCCAGCAGACCCGGGCCGGGGGCGCAGGTTGGAGTATTATATGGCTACACCTTC.

This clonotype has ten or more counts. The CDR3 bases are TGTGCCAGCAGTTTAGCGGGACAGGGAAATCTCTACGAGCAGTACTTC. Protein: CASSLAGQGNLYEQYF. This chain links TRBV12-3 or TRBV12-4 with TRBJ2-7; 9 bases agree with TRBD1. The CDR3 extends over 16 amino acids. The J segment lost 3 bases and the V segment lost 0 bases, leaving 6 bases of the junction unmatched.

The chain joins TRBV11-2 to TRBJ2-7, with 8 bases fitting TRBD2. J gave up 3 bases and V 5 bases, and 12 bases lay outside the gene matches. CDR3 length: 16 residues. Germline CDR1 is SGHAT and CDR2 is FQNNGV. CDR3 nucleotide sequence: TGTGCCAGCAGCCAAGGGAGACTAGCGTCGCACTACGAGCAGTACTTC. As protein: CASSQGRLASHYEQYF. The variable domain in full, with the rest retrieved from reference TRBV11-2 and TRBJ2-7, is EAGVAQSPRYKIIEKRQSVAFWCNPISGHATLYWYQQILGQGPKLLIQFQNNGVVDDSQLPKDRFSAERLKGVDSTLKIQPAKLEDSAVYLCASSQGRLASHYEQYFGPGTRLTVT.

This clonotype was observed a few times. The chain has TRBV12-3 or TRBV12-4 and TRBJ1-5; unclear D gene. The CDR3 has 14 amino acids. V gave up 6 bases and J gave up 3 bases, with 12 bases separating them. This CDR3 reads CASSWKELNQPQHF. In DNA form, the CDR3 reads TGTGCCAGCAGCTGGAAGGAGCTCAATCAGCCCCAGCATTTT.

Regarding this clonotype: This CDR3 fails to terminate in the conserved phenylalanine or tryptophan, so it likely reflects a read error. The chain employs TRBV28 and TRBJ2-7; tentative D call: TRBD2 (5 bases). V was clipped by 7 bases and J by 3 bases, with 10 bases between them. Per the germline V gene, CDR1 is MDHEN and CDR2 is SYDVKM. This CDR3 spans 12 amino acids. CDR3 coding DNA: TGTGCCAGCAATCCGGGGTACTACGAGCAGTACTGC. Encoded protein: CASNPGYYEQYC.

As to this clonotype: An end of the junction differs from the germline gene, which may be a read error. The V and J genes are TRBV12-3 or TRBV12-4 and TRBJ2-3; D is tentatively TRBD1 or TRBD2 (5 bases each). This CDR3 spans 16 amino acids. CDR3 loop: CASSLVGVLGTGTQYF. The CDR3, as DNA: TGTGCCAGCAGTTTAGTCGGGGTACTAGGAACAGGTACGCAGTATTTT.

Note on this clonotype: A much larger clone differs by one base, so this may be a read error. The CDR3 protein is CASSSTQGSYEQNF. Here the CDR3 DNA reads TGCGCCAGCAGCTCTACTCAAGGGTCCTACGAGCAGAACTTC. V and J are TRBV5-1 and TRBJ2-7; no firm D call. CDR1 and CDR2 from the germline V gene are SGHRS and YFSETQ. The CDR3 runs to 14 residues. Variable domain in full (rest from reference TRBV5-1 and TRBJ2-7): KAGVTQTPRYLIKTRGQQVTLSCSPISGHRSVSWYQQTPGQGLQFLFEYFSETQRNKGNFPGRFSGRQFSNSRSEMNVSTLELGDSALYLCASSSTQGSYEQNFGPGTRLTVT.

Only a few counts were recorded for this clonotype. The V and J genes are TRBV7-9 and TRBJ2-3, with D unresolved. V was cut by 1 base and J by 7 bases, with 6 bases left in between. Germline V gives CDR1 SEHNR, CDR2 FQNEAQ (reference sequence). This CDR3 contains 12 residues. The CDR3 is CASSLGGNTQYF. The CDR3 coding sequence is TGTGCCAGCAGCTTAGGGGGAAATACGCAGTATTTT.

The DNA of the CDR3 is TGTGCCAGCAGCCGGACGCAAAGGCCCTACGAGCAGTACTTC. Its translation: CASSRTQRPYEQYF. This chain joins TRBV7-8 and TRBJ2-7; no clear D. The V end lost 5 bases, the J end lost 2 bases, and 13 bases lay between the germline ends. CDR1 SGHVS and CDR2 FQNEAQ come from the germline V gene. The CDR3 sequence is 14 residues long.

V gene TRBV6-1 combines with J gene TRBJ2-1, with D unresolved. Germline V CDR1 and CDR2: MNHNS, SASEGT. The CDR3 is 15 residues long. The V end was cut by 2 bases, the J end by 6 bases, with 14 bases between. CDR3 region: CASSELAVRCNEQFF. CDR3 nucleotides: TGTGCCAGCAGTGAACTGGCGGTAAGGTGCAATGAGCAGTTCTTC.

This clonotype has a handful of counts. The chain is built from TRBV28 and TRBJ1-5, with D perhaps TRBD1 (5 bases). Germline-derived CDR1 and CDR2 are MDHEN and SYDVKM. The CDR3 loop spans 16 amino acids. V lost 7 bases and J lost 1, with 17 bases in between. CDR3 coding DNA: TGTGCCAGCACATTCCGGGGGGTCGGGAGCAATCAGCCCCAGCATTTT. Translated, it gives CASTFRGVGSNQPQHF.

This clonotype was recorded many times. J is TRBJ1-6 and V is TRBV4-3; no definite D call. Germline CDR1 and CDR2: LGHNA and YSLEER. Trimming removed 1 base at V and 10 bases at J, with 14 bases between. CDR3 length: 15 residues. The CDR3 protein is CASSQVTAEGSPLHF. The CDR3 bases are TGCGCCAGCAGCCAAGTCACCGCCGAAGGCTCACCCCTCCACTTT.

The chain uses TRBV12-3 or TRBV12-4 and TRBJ2-5; 7 nucleotides match TRBD1. This CDR3 region has 14 residues. Trimming cost V 7 bases and J 3 bases; bases outside gene matches: 8. CDR3 protein: CASTGSGTEETQYF. The DNA for the CDR3 is TGTGCCAGCACCGGTTCCGGGACAGAAGAGACCCAGTACTTC.

This clonotype was seen a few times. The chain links TRBV7-9 to TRBJ2-3; no reliable D call. The CDR3 contains 14 residues. Germline values: CDR1 SEHNR, CDR2 FQNEAQ (reference sequence). V lost 4 bases to trimming and J lost 4 bases, with 12 bases between them. CDR3 residues: CASSSHTDPDTQYF. CDR3 bases: TGTGCCAGCAGCTCCCACACTGATCCAGATACGCAGTATTTT.

In regard to this clonotype: The junction departs from the called germline gene at one end, perhaps through a read error. V is TRBV7-6 and J is TRBJ2-2; TRBD1 aligns across 8 bases. CDR1 SGHVS and CDR2 FNYEAQ come from the germline V gene. CDR3 length equals 16 residues. CDR3 loop: CASGLETGAVAGELFF. Written as DNA, the CDR3 is TGTGCCAGCGGCTTAGAGACAGGGGCCGTCGCCGGGGAGCTGTTTTTT. Full variable domain (rest looked up from reference TRBV7-6 and TRBJ2-2): GAGVSQSPRYKVTKRGQDVALRCDPISGHVSLYWYRQALGQGPEFLTYFNYEAQQDKSGLPNDRFSAERPEGSISTLTIQRTEQRDSAMYRCASGLETGAVAGELFFGEGSRLTVL.

This clonotype was detected a few times. The V call is TRBV28, the J call TRBJ2-1; D gene unclear. The CDR3 runs 13 residues. CDR1 and CDR2 from the germline V gene are MDHEN and SYDVKM. Trimming pared 4 bases from V and 5 bases from J, leaving 9 bases between. The CDR3 here is CASSSRPNNEQFF. In nucleotides, the CDR3 is TGTGCCAGCAGTTCTCGACCGAACAATGAGCAGTTCTTC.

The chain joins TRBV5-1 to TRBJ1-2; 7 positions match TRBD1. J was trimmed by 8 bases and V by 3 bases; bases with no gene match: 10. The CDR3 loop spans 14 amino acids. CDR1 is SGHRS, CDR2 YFSETQ, per germline. The CDR3 coding sequence is TGCGCCAGCAGCTCAGTACAGGGGAGTTACGGCTACACCTTC. This codes for CASSSVQGSYGYTF.

V and J are TRBV28 and TRBJ1-1; D is unclear. V lost 6 bases to trimming and J lost 3 bases, with 14 bases between them. The CDR3 runs 14 residues. Germline V gene lookup returns CDR1 MDHEN and CDR2 SYDVKM. In DNA form, the CDR3 reads TGTGCCAGCAGGCTTGGCCGGGGTCACACTGAAGCTTTCTTT. It specifies CASRLGRGHTEAFF.

For this clonotype: One end of the junction varies from germline; a read error may be responsible. The chain joins TRBV9 to TRBJ1-3, with a possible D match to TRBD1 (6 bases). Germline V gene lookup returns CDR1 SGDLS and CDR2 YYNGEE. The CDR3 is made up of 16 amino acids. The CDR3 coding sequence is TGTGCCAGCAGTGTAGGATGGGACATCTCTGGAAACACCATATATTTT. Its translation is CASSVGWDISGNTIYF.

CDR3 nucleotide sequence: TGCGCCAGCAGCAGTAAGCCTCTCTCCCAAGAGACCCAGTACTTC. Translating gives CASSSKPLSQETQYF. The rearrangement joins TRBV5-1 to TRBJ2-5; D is uncertain. This CDR3 has 15 amino acids. Per germline, CDR1 SGHRS and CDR2 YFSETQ. Trimming cost V 4 bases and J 1 base, with 14 bases left between them.

In the case of this clonotype: A much bigger clone sits one base away, suggesting this may be a read error. The J gene is TRBJ2-1, the V gene TRBV12-3 or TRBV12-4; TRBD1 matches 7 bases. The CDR3 consists of 13 residues. V shed 6 bases, J shed 13 bases, and the junction held 12 bases outside the gene matches. The CDR3: CASRQGFVETQFF. CDR3 nucleotide sequence: TGTGCCAGCAGACAGGGGTTCGTGGAGACCCAGTTCTTC.

The chain couples TRBV27 to TRBJ1-2, with TRBD1 identical over 8 bases. Germline CDR1 is MNHEY and CDR2 is SMNVEV (reference sequence). V lost 11 bases and J lost 8; bases outside the gene matches: 10. The CDR3 extends over 12 amino acids. The CDR3 loop is CAGGWTGRGYTF. CDR3 coding DNA: TGTGCCGGCGGATGGACAGGGAGAGGCTACACCTTC.